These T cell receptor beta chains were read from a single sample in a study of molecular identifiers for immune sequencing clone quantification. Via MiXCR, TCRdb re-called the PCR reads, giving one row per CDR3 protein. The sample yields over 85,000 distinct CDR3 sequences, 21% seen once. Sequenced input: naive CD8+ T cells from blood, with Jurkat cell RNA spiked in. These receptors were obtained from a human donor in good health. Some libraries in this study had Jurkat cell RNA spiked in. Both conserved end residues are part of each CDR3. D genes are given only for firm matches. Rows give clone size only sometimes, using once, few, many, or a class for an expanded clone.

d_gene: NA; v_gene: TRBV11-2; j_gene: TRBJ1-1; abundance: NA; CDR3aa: CASSLRGGRNTEAFF; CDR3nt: TGTGCCAGCAGCTTACGCGGGGGTAGGAACACTGAAGCTTTCTTT
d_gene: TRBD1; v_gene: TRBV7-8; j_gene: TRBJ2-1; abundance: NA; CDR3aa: CASSLQQGSNEQFF; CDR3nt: TGTGCCAGCAGCCTCCAACAGGGGTCGAATGAGCAGTTCTTC
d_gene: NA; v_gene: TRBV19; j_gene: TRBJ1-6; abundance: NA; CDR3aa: CASSLGLGHSPLHF; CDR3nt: TGTGCCAGTAGTCTGGGGTTGGGACATTCACCCCTCCACTTT
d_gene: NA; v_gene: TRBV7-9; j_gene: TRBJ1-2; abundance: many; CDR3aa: CASTTVNYGYTF; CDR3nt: TGTGCCAGCACAACAGTAAACTATGGCTACACCTTC
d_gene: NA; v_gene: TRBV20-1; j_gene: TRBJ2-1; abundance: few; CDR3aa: CSARFLLAAYNEQFF; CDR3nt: TGCAGTGCTAGATTCCTGCTAGCAGCTTACAATGAGCAGTTCTTC
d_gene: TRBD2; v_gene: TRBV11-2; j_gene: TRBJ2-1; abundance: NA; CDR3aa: CASSFNSGGARNEQFF; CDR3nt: TGTGCCAGCAGCTTTAATAGCGGGGGGGCTCGCAATGAGCAGTTCTTC
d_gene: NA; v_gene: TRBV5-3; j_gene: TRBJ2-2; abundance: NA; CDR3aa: CASGLGTNTGELFF; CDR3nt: TGTGCCAGCGGCCTGGGTACTAACACCGGGGAGCTGTTTTTT
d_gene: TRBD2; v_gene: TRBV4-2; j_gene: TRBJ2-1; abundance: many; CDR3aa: CASSQDRASGRSEQFF; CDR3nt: TGTGCCAGCAGCCAAGATAGGGCTAGCGGGAGGAGTGAGCAGTTCTTC
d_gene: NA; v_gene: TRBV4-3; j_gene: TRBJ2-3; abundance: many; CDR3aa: CASSQDRAVSTDTQYF; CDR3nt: TGCGCCAGCAGCCAAGATCGAGCAGTAAGCACAGATACGCAGTATTTT
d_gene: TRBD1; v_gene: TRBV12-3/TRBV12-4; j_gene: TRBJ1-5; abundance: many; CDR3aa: CASRTQGAHQPQHF; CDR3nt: TGTGCCAGCAGAACACAGGGGGCGCATCAGCCCCAGCATTTT
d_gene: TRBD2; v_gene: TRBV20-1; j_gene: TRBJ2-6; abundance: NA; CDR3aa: CSAGTSPGSGANVLTF; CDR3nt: TGCAGTGCTGGGACTAGTCCAGGCTCTGGGGCCAACGTCCTGACTTTC
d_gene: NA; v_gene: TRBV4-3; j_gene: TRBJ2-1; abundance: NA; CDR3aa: CASSQASDSDNGQFF; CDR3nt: TGCGCCAGCAGCCAAGCCTCAGACTCCGACAATGGGCAGTTCTTC
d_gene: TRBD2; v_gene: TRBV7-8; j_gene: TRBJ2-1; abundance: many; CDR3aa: CASRAGGPSYNEQFF; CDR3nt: TGTGCCAGCCGGGCGGGGGGCCCCTCCTACAATGAGCAGTTCTTC
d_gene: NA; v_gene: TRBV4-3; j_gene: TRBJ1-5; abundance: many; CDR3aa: CASSQERSPVGSQPQHF; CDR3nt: TGCGCCAGCAGCCAAGAAAGGTCCCCAGTTGGGAGCCAGCCCCAGCATTTT
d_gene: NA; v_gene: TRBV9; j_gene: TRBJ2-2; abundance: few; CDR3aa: CASSVTSITGELFF; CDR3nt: TGTGCCAGCAGCGTAACTAGCATCACCGGGGAGCTGTTTTTT
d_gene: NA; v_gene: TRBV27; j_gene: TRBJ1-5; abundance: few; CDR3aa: CASSSGNNQPQHF; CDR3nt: TGTGCCAGCAGTTCAGGTAACAATCAGCCCCAGCATTTT
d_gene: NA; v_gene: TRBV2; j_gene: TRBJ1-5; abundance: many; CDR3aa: CASSDPVNSNQPQHF; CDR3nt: TGTGCCAGCAGTGACCCAGTTAATAGCAATCAGCCCCAGCATTTT
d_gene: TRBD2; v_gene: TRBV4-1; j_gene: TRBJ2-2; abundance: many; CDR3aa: CASSPLAGERANTGELFF; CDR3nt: TGCGCCAGCAGCCCGTTGGCGGGAGAAAGAGCGAACACCGGGGAGCTGTTTTTT
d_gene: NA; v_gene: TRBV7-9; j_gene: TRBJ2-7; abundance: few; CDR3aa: CASSLGGRTYEQYF; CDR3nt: TGTGCCAGCAGCTTAGGTGGCAGGACCTACGAGCAGTACTTC
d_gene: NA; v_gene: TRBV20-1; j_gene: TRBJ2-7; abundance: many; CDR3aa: CSASEGGRSYEQYF; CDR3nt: TGCAGTGCTAGCGAAGGCGGCAGGTCTTACGAGCAGTACTTC
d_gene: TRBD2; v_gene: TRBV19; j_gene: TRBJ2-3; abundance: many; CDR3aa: CASSEAGATDTQYF; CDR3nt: TGTGCCAGTAGTGAGGCGGGAGCCACAGATACGCAGTATTTT
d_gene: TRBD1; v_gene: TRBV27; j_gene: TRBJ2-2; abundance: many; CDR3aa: CATKVRDRGQLYTGELFF; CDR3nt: TGTGCCACCAAAGTACGGGACAGGGGGCAGTTGTACACCGGGGAGCTGTTTTTT
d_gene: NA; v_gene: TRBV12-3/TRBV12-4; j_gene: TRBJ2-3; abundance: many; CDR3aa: CASSFILTEVPTDTQYF; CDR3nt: TGTGCCAGCAGTTTTATCCTGACCGAAGTTCCCACAGATACGCAGTATTTT
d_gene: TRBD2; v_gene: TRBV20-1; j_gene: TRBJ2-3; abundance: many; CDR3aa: CSARLLADTQYF; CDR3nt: TGCAGTGCTAGACTACTAGCGGATACGCAGTATTTT
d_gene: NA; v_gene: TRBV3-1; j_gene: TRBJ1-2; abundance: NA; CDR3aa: CASSQDGGYANYGYTF; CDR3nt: TGTGCCAGCAGCCAAGATGGCGGCTACGCTAACTATGGCTACACCTTC
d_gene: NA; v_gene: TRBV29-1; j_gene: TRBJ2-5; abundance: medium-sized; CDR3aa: CSAPVRSETQYF; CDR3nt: TGCAGCGCTCCCGTCAGGTCGGAGACCCAGTACTTC
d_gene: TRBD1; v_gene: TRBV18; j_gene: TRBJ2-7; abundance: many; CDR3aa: CASSPTGSLYEQYF; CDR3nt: TGTGCCAGCTCCCCGACAGGGTCTTTGTACGAGCAGTACTTC
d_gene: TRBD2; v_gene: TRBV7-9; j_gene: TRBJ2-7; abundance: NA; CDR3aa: CASSSGVGLAAYEQYF; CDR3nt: TGTGCCAGCAGCTCAGGTGTGGGACTAGCGGCCTACGAGCAGTACTTC
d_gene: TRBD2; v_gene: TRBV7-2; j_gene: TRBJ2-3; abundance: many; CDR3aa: CASSKASGILDTQYF; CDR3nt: TGTGCCAGCAGTAAGGCTAGCGGGATTCTAGATACGCAGTATTTT
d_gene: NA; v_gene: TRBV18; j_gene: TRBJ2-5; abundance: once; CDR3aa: CASSPPGEETQYF; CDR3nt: TGTGCCAGCTCACCACCGGGGGAAGAGACCCAGTACTTC
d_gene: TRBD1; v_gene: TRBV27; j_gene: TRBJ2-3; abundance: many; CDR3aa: CASRDRGFGTDTQYF; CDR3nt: TGTGCCAGCAGGGACAGGGGTTTTGGCACAGATACGCAGTATTTT
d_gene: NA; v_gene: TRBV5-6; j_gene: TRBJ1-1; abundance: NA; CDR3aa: CASSPGYTEAFF; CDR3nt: TGTGCCAGCAGCCCAGGATACACTGAAGCTTTCTTT
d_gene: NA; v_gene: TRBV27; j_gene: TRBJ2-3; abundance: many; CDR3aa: CASSLQAPTDTQYF; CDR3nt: TGTGCCAGCAGTTTACAGGCACCCACAGATACGCAGTATTTT
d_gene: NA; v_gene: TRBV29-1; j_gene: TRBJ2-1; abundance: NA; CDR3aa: CSVEDVAVSYNEQFF; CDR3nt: TGCAGCGTTGAAGACGTAGCAGTCTCCTACAATGAGCAGTTCTTC
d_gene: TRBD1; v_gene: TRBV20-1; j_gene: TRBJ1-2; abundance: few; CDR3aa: CSARGRTGEVYGYTF; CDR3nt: TGCAGTGCTAGAGGGAGGACAGGAGAAGTCTATGGCTACACCTTC
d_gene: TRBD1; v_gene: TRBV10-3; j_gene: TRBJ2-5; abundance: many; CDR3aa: CAISGTGGRETQYF; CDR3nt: TGTGCCATCAGTGGTACAGGGGGTCGCGAGACCCAGTACTTC
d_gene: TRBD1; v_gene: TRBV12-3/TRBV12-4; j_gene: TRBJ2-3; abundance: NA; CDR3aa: CASSKQGATDTQYF; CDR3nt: TGTGCCAGCAGCAAACAGGGGGCCACAGATACGCAGTATTTT